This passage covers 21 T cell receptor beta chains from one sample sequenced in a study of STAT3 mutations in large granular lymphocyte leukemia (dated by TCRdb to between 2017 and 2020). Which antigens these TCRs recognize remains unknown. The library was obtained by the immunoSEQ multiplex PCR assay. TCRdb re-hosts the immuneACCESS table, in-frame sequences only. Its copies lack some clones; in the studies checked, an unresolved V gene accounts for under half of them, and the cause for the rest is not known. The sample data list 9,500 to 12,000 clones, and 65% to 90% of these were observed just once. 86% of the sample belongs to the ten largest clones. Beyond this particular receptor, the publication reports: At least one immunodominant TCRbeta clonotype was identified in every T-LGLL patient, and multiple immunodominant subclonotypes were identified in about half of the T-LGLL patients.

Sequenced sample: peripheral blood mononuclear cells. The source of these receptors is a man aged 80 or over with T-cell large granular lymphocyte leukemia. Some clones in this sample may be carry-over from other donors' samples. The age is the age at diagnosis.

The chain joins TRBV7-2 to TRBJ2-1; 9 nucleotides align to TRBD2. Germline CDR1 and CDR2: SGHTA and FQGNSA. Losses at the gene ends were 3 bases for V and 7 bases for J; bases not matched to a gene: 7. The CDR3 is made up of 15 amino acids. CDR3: CASSFVSGGFNEQFF. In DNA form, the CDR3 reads TGTGCCAGCAGCTTCGTTAGCGGGGGCTTTAATGAGCAGTTCTTC.

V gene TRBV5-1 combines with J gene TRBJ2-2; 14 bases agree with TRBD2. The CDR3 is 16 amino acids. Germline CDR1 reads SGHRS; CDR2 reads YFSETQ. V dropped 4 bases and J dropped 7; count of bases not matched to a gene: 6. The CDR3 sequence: CASSAGLAGAVGELFF. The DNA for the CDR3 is TGCGCCAGCAGCGCGGGACTAGCGGGGGCCGTCGGGGAGCTGTTTTTT. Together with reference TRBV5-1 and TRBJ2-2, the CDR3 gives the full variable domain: KAGVTQTPRYLIKTRGQQVTLSCSPISGHRSVSWYQQTPGQGLQFLFEYFSETQRNKGNFPGRFSGRQFSNSRSEMNVSTLELGDSALYLCASSAGLAGAVGELFFGEGSRLTVL.

In DNA form, the CDR3 reads TGTGCCAGCACCTATACAGGGATAGGTGGCTACACCTTC. As protein: CASTYTGIGGYTF. The chain is built from TRBV9 and TRBJ1-2; possibly TRBD1 for D (6 bases). CDR1 and CDR2 (germline): SGDLS, YYNGEE. V was cut by 6 bases and J by 7 bases, with 16 bases left in between. The CDR3 has 13 amino acids.

The CDR3 sequence is CASSSGVGDQPQHF. DNA for the CDR3: TGTGCCAGCAGCTCAGGGGTGGGAGATCAGCCCCAGCATTTT. The chain couples TRBV7-2 to TRBJ1-5; D possibly corresponds to TRBD1 (6 bases). Trimming removed 4 bases at V and 5 bases at J, with 12 bases between. CDR3 length: 14 amino acids. Germline V gives CDR1 SGHTA, CDR2 FQGNSA.

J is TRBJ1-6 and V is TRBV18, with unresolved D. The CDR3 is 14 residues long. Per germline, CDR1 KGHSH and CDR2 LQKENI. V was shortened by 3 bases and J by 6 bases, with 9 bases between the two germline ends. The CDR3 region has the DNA TGTGCCAGCTCACCTGGGCGGCCTAATTCACCCCTCCACTTT. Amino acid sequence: CASSPGRPNSPLHF.

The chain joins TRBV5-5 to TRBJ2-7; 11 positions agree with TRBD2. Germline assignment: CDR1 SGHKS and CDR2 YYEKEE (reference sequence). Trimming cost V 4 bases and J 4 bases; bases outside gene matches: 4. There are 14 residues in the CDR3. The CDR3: CASSVLAGGYEQYF. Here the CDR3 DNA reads TGTGCCAGCAGCGTCCTAGCGGGGGGTTACGAGCAGTACTTC.

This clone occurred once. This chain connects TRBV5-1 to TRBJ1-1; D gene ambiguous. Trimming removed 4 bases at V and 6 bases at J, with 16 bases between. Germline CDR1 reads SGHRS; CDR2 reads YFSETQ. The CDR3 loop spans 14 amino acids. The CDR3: CASSLKTNGAEAFF. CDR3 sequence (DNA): TGCGCCAGCAGCCTTAAGACAAATGGAGCTGAAGCTTTCTTT.

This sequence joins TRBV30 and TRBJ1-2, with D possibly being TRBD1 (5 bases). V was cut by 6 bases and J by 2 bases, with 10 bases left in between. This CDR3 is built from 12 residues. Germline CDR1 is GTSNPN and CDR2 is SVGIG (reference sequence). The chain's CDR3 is CACTWGNYGYTF. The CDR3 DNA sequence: TGTGCCTGCACCTGGGGGAACTATGGCTACACCTTC.

For the CDR3, the DNA is TGTGCCACCAGCACAGGATGGGGCGGCAGAACTAATGAAAAACTGTTTTTT. It translates to CATSTGWGGRTNEKLFF. This chain uses TRBV15 with TRBJ1-4; a weak D match, TRBD1 (5 bases). Germline V gene sequence: CDR1 LNHNV, CDR2 YYDKDF (reference sequence). Trimming removed 4 bases at V and 1 base at J, with 16 bases between. This CDR3 has 17 residues.

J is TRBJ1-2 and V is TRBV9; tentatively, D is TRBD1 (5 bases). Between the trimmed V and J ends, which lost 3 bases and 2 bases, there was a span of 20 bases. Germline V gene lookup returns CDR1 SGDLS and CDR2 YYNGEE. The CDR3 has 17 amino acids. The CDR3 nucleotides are TGTGCCAGCAGCGGCACATCGGGAGGGGCCCGCAACTATGGCTACACCTTC. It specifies CASSGTSGGARNYGYTF.

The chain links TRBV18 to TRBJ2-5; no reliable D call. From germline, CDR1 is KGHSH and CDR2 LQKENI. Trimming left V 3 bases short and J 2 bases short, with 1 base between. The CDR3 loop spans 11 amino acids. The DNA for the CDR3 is TGTGCCAGCTCACCGCAAGAGACCCAGTACTTC. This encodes CASSPQETQYF.

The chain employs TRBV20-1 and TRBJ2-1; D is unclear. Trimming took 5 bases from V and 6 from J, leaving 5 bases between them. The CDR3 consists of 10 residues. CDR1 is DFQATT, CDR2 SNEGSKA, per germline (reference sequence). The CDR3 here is CSAGVNEQFF. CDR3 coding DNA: TGCAGTGCTGGGGTCAATGAGCAGTTCTTC.

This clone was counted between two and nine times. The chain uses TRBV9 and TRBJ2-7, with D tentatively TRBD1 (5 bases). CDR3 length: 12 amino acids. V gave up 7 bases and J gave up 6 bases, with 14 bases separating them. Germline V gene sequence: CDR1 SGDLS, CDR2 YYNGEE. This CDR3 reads CASGNQGGEQYF. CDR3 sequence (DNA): TGTGCCAGCGGGAATCAGGGCGGCGAGCAGTACTTC.

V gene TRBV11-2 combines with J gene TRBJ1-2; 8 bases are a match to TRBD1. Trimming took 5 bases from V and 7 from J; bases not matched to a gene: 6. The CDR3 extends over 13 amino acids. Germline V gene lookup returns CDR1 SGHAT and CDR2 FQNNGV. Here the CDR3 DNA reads TGTGCCAGCAGCACAGACAGGGGAGGTGGCTACACCTTC. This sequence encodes CASSTDRGGGYTF.

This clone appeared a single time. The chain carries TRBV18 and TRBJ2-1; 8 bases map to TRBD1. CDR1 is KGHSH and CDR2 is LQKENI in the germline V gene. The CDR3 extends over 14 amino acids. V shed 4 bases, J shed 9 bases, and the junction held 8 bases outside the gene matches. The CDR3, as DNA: TGTGCCAGCTCACTCACCGGACAGGGAGGTGAGCAGTTCTTC. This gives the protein CASSLTGQGGEQFF. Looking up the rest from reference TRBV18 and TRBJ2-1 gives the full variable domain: NAGVMQNPRHLVRRRGQEARLRCSPMKGHSHVYWYRQLPEEGLKFMVYLQKENIIDESGMPKERFSAEFPKEGPSILRIQQVVRGDSAAYFCASSLTGQGGEQFFGPGTRLTVL.

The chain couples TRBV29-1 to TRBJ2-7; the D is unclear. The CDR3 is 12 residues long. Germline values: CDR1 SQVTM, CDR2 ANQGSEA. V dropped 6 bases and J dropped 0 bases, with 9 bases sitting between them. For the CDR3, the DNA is TGCAGCGTCATTGACGGCTCCTACGAGCAGTACTTC. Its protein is CSVIDGSYEQYF.

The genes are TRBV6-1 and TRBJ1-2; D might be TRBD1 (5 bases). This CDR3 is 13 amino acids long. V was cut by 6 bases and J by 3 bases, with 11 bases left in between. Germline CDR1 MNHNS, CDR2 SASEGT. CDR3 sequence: CASRYGTDYGYTF. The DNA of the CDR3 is TGTGCCAGCAGGTACGGGACGGACTATGGCTACACCTTC.

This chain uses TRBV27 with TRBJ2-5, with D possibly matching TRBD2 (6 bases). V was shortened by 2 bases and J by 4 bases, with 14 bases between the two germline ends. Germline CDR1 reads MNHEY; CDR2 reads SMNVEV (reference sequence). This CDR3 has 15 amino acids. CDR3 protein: CASSLRRGQGETQYF. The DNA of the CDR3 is TGTGCCAGCAGTTTACGGCGGGGCCAGGGAGAGACCCAGTACTTC.

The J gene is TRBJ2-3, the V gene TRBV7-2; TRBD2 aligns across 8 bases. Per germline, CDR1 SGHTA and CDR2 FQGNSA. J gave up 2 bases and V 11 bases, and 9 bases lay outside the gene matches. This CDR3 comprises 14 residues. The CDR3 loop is CADSGGGPTDTQYF. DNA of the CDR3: TGTGCCGATTCCGGCGGGGGGCCCACAGATACGCAGTATTTT.

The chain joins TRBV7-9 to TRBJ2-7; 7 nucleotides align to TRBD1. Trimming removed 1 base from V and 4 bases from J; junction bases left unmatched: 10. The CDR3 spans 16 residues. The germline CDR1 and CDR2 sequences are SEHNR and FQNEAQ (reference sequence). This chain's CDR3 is CASSLEATGLKYEQYF. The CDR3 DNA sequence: TGTGCCAGCAGCTTAGAAGCGACAGGGCTGAAGTACGAGCAGTACTTC. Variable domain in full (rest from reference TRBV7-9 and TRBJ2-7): DTGVSQNPRHKITKRGQNVTFRCDPISEHNRLYWYRQTLGQGPEFLTYFQNEAQLEKSRLLSDRFSAERPKGSFSTLEIQRTEQGDSAMYLCASSLEATGLKYEQYFGPGTRLTVT.

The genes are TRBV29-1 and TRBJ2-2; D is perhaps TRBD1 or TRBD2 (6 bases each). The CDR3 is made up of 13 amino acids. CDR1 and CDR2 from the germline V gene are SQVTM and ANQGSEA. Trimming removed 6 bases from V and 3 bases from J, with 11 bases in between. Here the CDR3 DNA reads TGCAGCGTGGGAGGACAGTACACCGGGGAGCTGTTTTTT. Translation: CSVGGQYTGELFF.